This T cell receptor beta chain was sequenced for a study of somatic mutations in cytotoxic T cells in rheumatoid arthritis. Study-level findings and limits: The CD8+ clonality of rheumatoid arthritis patients increased with age, whereas that of healthy controls did not. It was found that CD8+ T-cell clonality in rheumatoid arthritis patients did not differ significantly from that in age-matched healthy controls.

Regarding this clone: The antigen remains undetermined.

Flow cytometry served to check the purity of CD4+ and CD8+ cells, which were isolated by positive magnetic bead selection. Unmatched junction bases numbered 8, after V lost 0 bases and J lost 15 bases. The CDR3 has 13 amino acids. The germline V gene encodes CDR1 MNHNS and CDR2 SASEGT. In the study's own analysis: Rarely did patient CD8+ clones above 1% match published virus-specific TCRB sequences. Clones were read by immunoSEQ multiplex PCR, and TCRdb kept only the in-frame ones, dropping some. V, J and clone size derive from that table, while D and trimming were established from the DNA sequence. The sample has 14,000 or so clones; 70% to 75% are singletons.

The J gene is TRBJ2-1, the V gene TRBV6-1; TRBD2 agrees at 7 bases. Sequencing was done on a sample of CD8+ T cells sorted from blood. The TCR originated in an adult with rheumatoid arthritis. The CDR3 reads CASSEAGLDIGFF. In nucleotides, the CDR3 is TGTGCCAGCAGTGAAGCCGGACTAGATATCGGGTTCTTC.